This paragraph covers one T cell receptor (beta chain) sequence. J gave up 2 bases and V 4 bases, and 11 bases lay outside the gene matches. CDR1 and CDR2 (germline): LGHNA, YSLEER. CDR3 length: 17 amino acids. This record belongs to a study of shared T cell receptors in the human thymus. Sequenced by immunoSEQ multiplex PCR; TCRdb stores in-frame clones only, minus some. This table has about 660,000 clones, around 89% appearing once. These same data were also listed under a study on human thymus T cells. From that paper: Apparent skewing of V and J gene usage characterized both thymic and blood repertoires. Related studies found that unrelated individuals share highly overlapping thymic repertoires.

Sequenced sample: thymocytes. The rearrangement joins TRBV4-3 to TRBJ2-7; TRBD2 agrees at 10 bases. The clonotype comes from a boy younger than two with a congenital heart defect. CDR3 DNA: TGCGCCAGCAGCCCCCACCCTAGCGGGAGACCCCCCTACGAGCAGTACTTC. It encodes CASSPHPSGRPPYEQYF.